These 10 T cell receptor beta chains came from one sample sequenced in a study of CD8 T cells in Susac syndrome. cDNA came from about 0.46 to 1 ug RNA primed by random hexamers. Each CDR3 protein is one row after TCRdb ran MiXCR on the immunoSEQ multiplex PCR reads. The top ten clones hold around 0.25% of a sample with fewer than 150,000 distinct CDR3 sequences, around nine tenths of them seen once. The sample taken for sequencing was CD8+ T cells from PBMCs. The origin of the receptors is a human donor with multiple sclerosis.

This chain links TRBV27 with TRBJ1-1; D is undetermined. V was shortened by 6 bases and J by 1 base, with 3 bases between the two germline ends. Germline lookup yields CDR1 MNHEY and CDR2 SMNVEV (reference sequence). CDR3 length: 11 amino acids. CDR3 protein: CASRRNTEAFF. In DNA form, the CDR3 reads TGTGCCAGCAGGAGGAACACTGAAGCTTTCTTT.

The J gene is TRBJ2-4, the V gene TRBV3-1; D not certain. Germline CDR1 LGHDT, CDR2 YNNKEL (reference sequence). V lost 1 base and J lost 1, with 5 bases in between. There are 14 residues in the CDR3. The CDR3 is CASSQGWAKNIQYF. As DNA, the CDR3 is TGTGCCAGCAGCCAAGGGTGGGCCAAAAACATTCAGTACTTC.

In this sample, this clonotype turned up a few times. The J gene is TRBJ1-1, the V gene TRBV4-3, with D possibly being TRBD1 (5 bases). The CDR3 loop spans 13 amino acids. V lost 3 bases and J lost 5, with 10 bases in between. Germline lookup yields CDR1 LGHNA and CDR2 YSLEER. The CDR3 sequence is CASSQFGGTEAFF. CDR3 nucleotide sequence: TGCGCCAGCAGCCAGTTCGGGGGAACTGAAGCTTTCTTT.

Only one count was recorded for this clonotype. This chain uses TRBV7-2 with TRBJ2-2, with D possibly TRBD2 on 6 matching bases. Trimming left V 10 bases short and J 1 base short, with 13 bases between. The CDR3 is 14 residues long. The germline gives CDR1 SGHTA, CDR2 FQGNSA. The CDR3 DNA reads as TGTGCCACGGGGCGGGGAGGGAACACCGGGGAGCTGTTTTTT. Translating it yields CATGRGGNTGELFF.

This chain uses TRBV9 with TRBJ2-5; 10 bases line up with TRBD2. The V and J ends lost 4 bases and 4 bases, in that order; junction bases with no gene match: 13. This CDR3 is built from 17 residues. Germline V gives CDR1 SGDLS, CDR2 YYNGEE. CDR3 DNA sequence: TGTGCCAGCAGCCCCCTGAGTAGCGGGAGGCGGGGAGAGACCCAGTACTTC. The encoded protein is CASSPLSSGRRGETQYF.

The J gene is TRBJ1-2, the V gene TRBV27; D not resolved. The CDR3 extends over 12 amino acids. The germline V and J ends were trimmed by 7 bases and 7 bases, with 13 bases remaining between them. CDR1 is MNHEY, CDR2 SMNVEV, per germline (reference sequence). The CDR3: CASNSGSGGYTF. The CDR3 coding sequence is TGTGCCAGCAATTCCGGCTCGGGTGGCTACACCTTC.

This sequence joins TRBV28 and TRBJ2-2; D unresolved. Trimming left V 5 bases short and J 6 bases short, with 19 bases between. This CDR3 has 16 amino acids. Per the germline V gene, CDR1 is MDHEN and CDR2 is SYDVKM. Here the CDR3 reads CASSPLVWPVPGELFF. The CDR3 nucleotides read TGTGCCAGCAGTCCCCTGGTGTGGCCCGTGCCCGGGGAGCTGTTTTTT.

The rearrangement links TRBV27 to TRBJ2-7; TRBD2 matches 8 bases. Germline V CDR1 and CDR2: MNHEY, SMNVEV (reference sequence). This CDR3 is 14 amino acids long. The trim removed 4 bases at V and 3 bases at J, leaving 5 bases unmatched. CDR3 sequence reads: CASSSGGGGYEQYF. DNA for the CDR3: TGTGCCAGCAGTTCCGGGGGGGGCGGCTACGAGCAGTACTTC.

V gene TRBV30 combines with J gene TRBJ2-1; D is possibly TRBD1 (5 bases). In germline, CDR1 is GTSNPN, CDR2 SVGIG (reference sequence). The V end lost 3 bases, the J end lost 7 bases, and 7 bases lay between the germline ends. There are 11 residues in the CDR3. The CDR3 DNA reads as TGTGCCTGGAGAGGGGTGAATGAGCAGTTCTTC. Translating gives CAWRGVNEQFF.

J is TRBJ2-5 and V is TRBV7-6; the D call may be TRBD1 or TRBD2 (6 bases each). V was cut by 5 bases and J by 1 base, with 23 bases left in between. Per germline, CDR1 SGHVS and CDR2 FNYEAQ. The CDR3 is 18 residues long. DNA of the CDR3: TGTGCCAGCAGCCGAGGGGGGACACACAGGATGAGCCAAGAGACCCAGTACTTC. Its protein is CASSRGGTHRMSQETQYF. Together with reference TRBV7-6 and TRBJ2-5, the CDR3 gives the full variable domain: GAGVSQSPRYKVTKRGQDVALRCDPISGHVSLYWYRQALGQGPEFLTYFNYEAQQDKSGLPNDRFSAERPEGSISTLTIQRTEQRDSAMYRCASSRGGTHRMSQETQYFGPGTRLLVL.